These 14 T cell receptor beta chains came from one sample sequenced in a study of PD-L1 blockade in urothelial cancer. Time point specified: pretreatment peripheral blood. TCRdb's copy holds only in-frame clones and misses some; the assay was immunoSEQ multiplex PCR. Among around 43,000 clones, approximately 90% were seen once, and the ten largest hold 20% to 30%. The sequencing here drew on PBMCs, taken around atezolizumab (anti-PD-L1) treatment. The receptors were sampled from a donor at least 40 years old with urothelial cancer.

V usage is TRBV30 and J usage is TRBJ1-2; TRBD1 is a possible D gene (6 bases). The CDR3 runs to 16 residues. Trimming cost V 0 bases and J 4 bases, with 18 bases left between them. Germline-derived CDR1 and CDR2 are GTSNPN and SVGIG (reference sequence). The CDR3 protein is CAWSVGPLGQLYGYTF. CDR3 bases: TGTGCCTGGAGTGTTGGGCCGCTGGGACAACTCTATGGCTACACCTTC.

CDR3 in DNA: TGTGCCAGCTCACCAGTCGGGACTCCCCGTGAAGCTTTCTTT. Translated: CASSPVGTPREAFF. The chain uses TRBV18 and TRBJ1-1, with D perhaps TRBD1 (5 bases). Germline V gene lookup returns CDR1 KGHSH and CDR2 LQKENI. This CDR3 has 14 amino acids. The V gene lost 2 bases and the J gene lost 7 bases, with 14 bases spanning the gap.

The J gene is TRBJ1-4, the V gene TRBV5-3, with 7 bases aligning to TRBD1. TRBV5-3 belongs to the ORF category, with a function that is uncertain. The CDR3 runs to 17 residues. Losses at the gene ends were 0 bases for V and 3 bases for J; bases not matched to a gene: 8. CDR3 nucleotides: TGTGCCAGAAGCTTGGATGGCTACAGGGGTGCTAATGAAAAACTGTTTTTT. Protein: CARSLDGYRGANEKLFF.

The chain combines TRBV27 with TRBJ1-4; 12 nucleotides match TRBD1. Trimming at V came to 5 bases and at J to 1 base, leaving 8 bases not matched to a gene. CDR3 size: 18 residues. The V gene's germline CDR1 is MNHEY and CDR2 SMNVEV (reference sequence). CDR3 sequence (DNA): TGTGCCAGCAGTAGGGACAGGGGGCGAATCGGAACTAATGAAAAACTGTTTTTT. Its protein product is CASSRDRGRIGTNEKLFF.

This clone was counted only a few times. The chain links TRBV6-5 to TRBJ2-1; D perhaps matches TRBD2 (5 bases). The CDR3 runs to 11 residues. The germline V gene has CDR1 MNHEY and CDR2 SVGAGI. Trimming stripped 10 bases from V and 7 bases from J, with 11 bases between. The CDR3 nucleotides read TGTGCCATCCGGACTGGGAATGAGCAGTTCTTC. It translates to CAIRTGNEQFF.

This clone was counted only a few times. The CDR3 nucleotides are TGCGCCAGCAGCCAAGACGCCCTGCTAGCGGGACGCACAGATACGCAGTATTTT. This translates into CASSQDALLAGRTDTQYF. V and J are TRBV4-1 and TRBJ2-3; 9 bases fit TRBD2. Germline V gene lookup returns CDR1 MGHRA and CDR2 YSYEKL. CDR3 length: 18 residues. V lost 0 bases, J lost 1 base, and 8 bases stayed unmatched.

The J gene is TRBJ2-7, the V gene TRBV5-5, with TRBD2 as a possible D gene (6 bases). Per the germline V gene, CDR1 is SGHKS and CDR2 is YYEKEE (reference sequence). This CDR3 spans 16 amino acids. The germline V and J ends were trimmed by 3 bases and 2 bases, with 18 bases remaining between them. In nucleotides, the CDR3 is TGTGCCAGCAGCTCATCCGCTGGGACTGGCGCCTACGAGCAGTACTTC. This encodes CASSSSAGTGAYEQYF.

CDR3 DNA: TGTGCCAGCAGCCCCCGGATGTCGCGGGAGGAGTTCTTC. Amino acid sequence: CASSPRMSREEFF. The J gene is TRBJ2-1, the V gene TRBV9; 8 nucleotides align to TRBD2. Germline V gene lookup returns CDR1 SGDLS and CDR2 YYNGEE. The V segment lost 4 bases and the J segment 14 bases; nucleotides outside the gene matches: 11. The CDR3 length is 13 residues.

The chain links TRBV30 to TRBJ1-3; D is undetermined. Deletions cut 0 bases from V and 0 bases from J, with 15 bases between. Germline V lookup: CDR1 GTSNPN, CDR2 SVGIG (reference sequence). The CDR3 extends over 17 amino acids. The chain's CDR3 is CAWSVGVVRHSGNTIYF. The CDR3 region has the DNA TGTGCCTGGAGTGTCGGGGTAGTACGGCACTCTGGAAACACCATATATTTT.

This rearrangement joins TRBV7-2 to TRBJ2-3, with TRBD2 matching 8 bases. J gave up 2 bases and V 5 bases, and 3 bases lay outside the gene matches. The CDR3 runs to 14 residues. Germline V gene data show CDR1 as SGHTA and CDR2 as FQGNSA. CDR3 in amino acids: CASSPAGATDTQYF. As DNA, the CDR3 is TGTGCCAGCAGCCCAGCGGGGGCCACAGATACGCAGTATTTT. Filled out from reference TRBV7-2 and TRBJ2-3, the complete variable domain reads GAGVSQSPSNKVTEKGKDVELRCDPISGHTALYWYRQSLGQGLEFLIYFQGNSAPDKSGLPSDRFSAERTGGSVSTLTIQRTQQEDSAVYLCASSPAGATDTQYFGPGTRLTVL.

The V call is TRBV28, the J call TRBJ2-7; 8 nucleotides align to TRBD1. The germline CDR1 and CDR2 sequences are MDHEN and SYDVKM. The CDR3 consists of 14 residues. The junction had 8 bases not matched to a gene; V was cut back by 1 base and J by 9 bases. CDR3 region: CASSLFGRGTGQYF. The CDR3 DNA reads as TGTGCCAGCAGTTTATTTGGTCGGGGGACAGGGCAGTACTTC.

This chain joins TRBV9 and TRBJ1-5; no definite D call. This CDR3 spans 14 amino acids. Germline V gene lookup returns CDR1 SGDLS and CDR2 YYNGEE. Deletions cut 3 bases from V and 2 bases from J, with 9 bases between. CDR3 nucleotide sequence: TGTGCCAGCAGCGCCCTCGGTGGCAATCAGCCCCAGCATTTT. Its translation: CASSALGGNQPQHF.

The chain employs TRBV7-3 and TRBJ2-5, with 8 bases aligning to TRBD2. This CDR3 has 16 residues. Losses at the gene ends were 3 bases for V and 4 bases for J; bases not matched to a gene: 10. CDR1 and CDR2 from the germline V gene are SGHTA and FQGTGA. CDR3 bases: TGTGCCAGCAGCTTGAATGGCGCGGGAGGACGAGAGACCCAGTACTTC. This gives the protein CASSLNGAGGRETQYF. Filled out from reference TRBV7-3 and TRBJ2-5, the complete variable domain reads GAGVSQTPSNKVTEKGKYVELRCDPISGHTALYWYRQSLGQGPEFLIYFQGTGAADDSGLPNDRFFAVRPEGSVSTLKIQRTERGDSAVYLCASSLNGAGGRETQYFGPGTRLLVL.

The chain carries TRBV27 and TRBJ1-1; TRBD1 might be the D (6 bases). The CDR3 has 15 amino acids. The germline V and J ends were trimmed by 5 bases and 0 bases, with 13 bases remaining between them. CDR1 and CDR2 from the germline V gene are MNHEY and SMNVEV (reference sequence). The CDR3 coding sequence is TGTGCCAGCAGTCATGACAGGTTAATGAACACTGAAGCTTTCTTT. Protein: CASSHDRLMNTEAFF.